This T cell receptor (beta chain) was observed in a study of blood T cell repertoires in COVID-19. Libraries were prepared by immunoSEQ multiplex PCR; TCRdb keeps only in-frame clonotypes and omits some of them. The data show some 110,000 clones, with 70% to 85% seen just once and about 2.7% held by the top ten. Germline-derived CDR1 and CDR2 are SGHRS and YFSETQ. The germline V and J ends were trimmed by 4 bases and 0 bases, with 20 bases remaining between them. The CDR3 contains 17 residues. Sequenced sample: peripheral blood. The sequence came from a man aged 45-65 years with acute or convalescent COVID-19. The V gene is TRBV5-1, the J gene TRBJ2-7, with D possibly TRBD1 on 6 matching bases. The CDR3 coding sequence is TGCGCCAGCAGCGAACAACTTACAGGGTCTGGCTCCTACGAGCAGTACTTC. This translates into CASSEQLTGSGSYEQYF.